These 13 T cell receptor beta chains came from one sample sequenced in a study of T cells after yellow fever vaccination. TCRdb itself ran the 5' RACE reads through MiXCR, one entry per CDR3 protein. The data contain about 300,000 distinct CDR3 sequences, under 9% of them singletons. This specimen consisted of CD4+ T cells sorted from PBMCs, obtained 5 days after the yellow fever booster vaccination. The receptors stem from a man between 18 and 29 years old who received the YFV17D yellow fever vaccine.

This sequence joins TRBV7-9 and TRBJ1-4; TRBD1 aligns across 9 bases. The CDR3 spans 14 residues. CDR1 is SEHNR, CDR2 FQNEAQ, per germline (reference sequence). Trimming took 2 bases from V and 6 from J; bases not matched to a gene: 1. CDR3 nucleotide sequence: TGTGCCAGCAGCTTACGGACAGGGGATGAAAAACTGTTTTTT. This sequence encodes CASSLRTGDEKLFF.

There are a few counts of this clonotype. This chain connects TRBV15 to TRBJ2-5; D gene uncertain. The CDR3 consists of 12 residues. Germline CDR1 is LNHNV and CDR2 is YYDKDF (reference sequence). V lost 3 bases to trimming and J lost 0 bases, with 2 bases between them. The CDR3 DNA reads TGTGCCACCAGCAGCCACCAAGAGACCCAGTACTTC. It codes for CATSSHQETQYF. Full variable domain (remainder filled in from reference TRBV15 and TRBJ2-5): DAMVIQNPRYQVTQFGKPVTLSCSQTLNHNVMYWYQQKSSQAPKLLFHYYDKDFNNEADTPDNFQSRRPNTSFCFLDIRSPGLGDTAMYLCATSSHQETQYFGPGTRLLVL.

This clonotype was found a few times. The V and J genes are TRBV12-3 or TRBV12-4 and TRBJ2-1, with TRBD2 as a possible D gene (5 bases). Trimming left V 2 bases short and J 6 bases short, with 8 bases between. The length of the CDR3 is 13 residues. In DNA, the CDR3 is TGTGCCAGCAGTTTAAGGGAGCTCAATGAGCAGTTCTTC. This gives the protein CASSLRELNEQFF.

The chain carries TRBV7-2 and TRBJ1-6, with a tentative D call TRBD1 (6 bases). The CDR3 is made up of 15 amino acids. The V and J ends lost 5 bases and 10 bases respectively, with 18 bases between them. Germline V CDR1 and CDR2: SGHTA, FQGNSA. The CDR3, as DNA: TGTGCCAGCAGCCCCGAATCCACAGGGCGATCACCCCTCCACTTT. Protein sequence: CASSPESTGRSPLHF.

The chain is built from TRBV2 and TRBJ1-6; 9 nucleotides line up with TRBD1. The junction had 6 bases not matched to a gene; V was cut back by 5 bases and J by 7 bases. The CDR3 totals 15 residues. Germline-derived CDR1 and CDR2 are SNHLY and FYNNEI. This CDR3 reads CASSQLGTGNSPLHF. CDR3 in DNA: TGTGCCAGCAGTCAATTAGGGACAGGGAATTCACCCCTCCACTTT.

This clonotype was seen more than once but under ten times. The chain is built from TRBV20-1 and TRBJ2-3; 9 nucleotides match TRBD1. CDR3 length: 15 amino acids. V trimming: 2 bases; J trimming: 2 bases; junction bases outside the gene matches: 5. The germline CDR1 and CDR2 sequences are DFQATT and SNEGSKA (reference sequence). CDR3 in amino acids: CSARPGTGNTDTQYF. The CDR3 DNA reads TGCAGTGCTAGACCCGGGACAGGGAACACAGATACGCAGTATTTT.

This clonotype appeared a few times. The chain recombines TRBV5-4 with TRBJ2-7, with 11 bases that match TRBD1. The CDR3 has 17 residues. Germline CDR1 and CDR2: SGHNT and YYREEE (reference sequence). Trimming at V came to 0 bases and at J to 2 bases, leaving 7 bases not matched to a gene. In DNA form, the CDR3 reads TGTGCCAGCAGCTTGGGTAATCCGGGACAGGGGGCCTACGAGCAGTACTTC. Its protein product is CASSLGNPGQGAYEQYF.

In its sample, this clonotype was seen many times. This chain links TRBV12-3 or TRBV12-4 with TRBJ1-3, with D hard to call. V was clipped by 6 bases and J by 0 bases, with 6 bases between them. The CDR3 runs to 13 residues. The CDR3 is CASRWLSGNTIYF. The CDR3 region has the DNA TGTGCCAGCAGGTGGCTCTCTGGAAACACCATATATTTT.

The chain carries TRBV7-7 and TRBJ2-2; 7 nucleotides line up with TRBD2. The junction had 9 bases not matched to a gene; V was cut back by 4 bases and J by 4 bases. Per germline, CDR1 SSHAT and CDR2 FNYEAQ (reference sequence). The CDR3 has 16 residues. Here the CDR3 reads CASSSRPSSGTGELFF. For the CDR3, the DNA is TGTGCCAGCAGCTCCCGCCCGTCTAGCGGCACCGGGGAGCTGTTTTTT.

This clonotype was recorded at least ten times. CDR3 residues: CSARDPQANTEAFF. The CDR3 nucleotides read TGCAGTGCTAGAGACCCCCAGGCGAACACTGAAGCTTTCTTT. This rearrangement joins TRBV20-1 to TRBJ1-1; D unresolved. In germline, CDR1 is DFQATT, CDR2 SNEGSKA (reference sequence). The CDR3 spans 14 residues. V shed 0 bases and J shed 1 base, with 9 bases lying between them.

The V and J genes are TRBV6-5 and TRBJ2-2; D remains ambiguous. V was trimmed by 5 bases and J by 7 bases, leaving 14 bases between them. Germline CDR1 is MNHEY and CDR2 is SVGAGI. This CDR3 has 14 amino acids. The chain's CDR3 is CASSTRTSIGELFF. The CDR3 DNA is TGTGCCAGCAGTACCCGGACGAGCATCGGGGAGCTGTTTTTT.

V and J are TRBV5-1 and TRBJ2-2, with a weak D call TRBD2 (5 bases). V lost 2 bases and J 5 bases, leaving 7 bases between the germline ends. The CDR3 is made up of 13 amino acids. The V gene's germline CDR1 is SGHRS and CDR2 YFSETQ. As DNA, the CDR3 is TGCGCCAGCAGCTTTACGGGGACCGGGGAGCTGTTTTTT. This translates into CASSFTGTGELFF.

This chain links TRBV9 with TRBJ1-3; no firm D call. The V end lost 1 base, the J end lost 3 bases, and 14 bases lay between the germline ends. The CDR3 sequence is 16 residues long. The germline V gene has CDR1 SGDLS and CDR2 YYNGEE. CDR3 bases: TGTGCCAGCAGCGTAATGGCTGACCCTCGTGGAAACACCATATATTTT. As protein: CASSVMADPRGNTIYF. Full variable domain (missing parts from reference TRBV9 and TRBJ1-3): DSGVTQTPKHLITATGQRVTLRCSPRSGDLSVYWYQQSLDQGLQFLIQYYNGEERAKGNILERFSAQQFPDLHSELNLSSLELGDSALYFCASSVMADPRGNTIYFGEGSWLTVV.